The T cell receptor beta chain under discussion was sequenced for a study of T cells after yellow fever vaccination. Findings and limits, study-wide: Boosting was followed by the reappearance of most primary-vaccination clones (roughly 96% CD4, under 90% CD8).

On this clonotype: Antigen specificity is unknown.

Between the trimmed V and J ends, which lost 8 bases and 4 bases, there was a span of 22 bases. The CDR3 length is 16 residues. CDR1 is MNHEY and CDR2 is SMNVEV in the germline V gene (reference sequence). Via MiXCR, TCRdb re-called the 5' RACE reads, giving one row per CDR3 protein. The top ten hold roughly 47% of the sample, which has 130,000 or so distinct CDR3 sequences, roughly 15% seen once. This clonotype originated in a man aged 18 to 35 who received the YFV17D yellow fever vaccine. The genes are TRBV27 and TRBJ2-3; maybe TRBD2 (7 bases). The sample in question was CD8+ T cells sorted from PBMCs, obtained 5 days after the yellow fever booster vaccination. The DNA of the CDR3 is TGTGCCAGCGGTATAGGGCGGGGGCTCATAGCAGATACGCAGTATTTT. This codes for CASGIGRGLIADTQYF.